This T cell receptor (beta chain) stems from a study of shared clonotypes between healthy human individuals. Regarding the study as a whole: Clonotypes shared by all four donors outscored non-shared clonotypes in generation probability. Approximately 4.6% of naive CD4 clonotypes were common to several donors.

Data came from immunoSEQ multiplex PCR; TCRdb stores just in-frame clones and leaves some out. The sample has about 2.3 million clones, approximately 93% seen once. V was trimmed by 4 bases and J by 5 bases, leaving 9 bases between them. Per the germline V gene, CDR1 is SGHTA and CDR2 is FQGTGA. The CDR3 is made up of 13 amino acids. Note on this clone: Its antigen is undetermined.

The sequence was collected from a man younger than 30 in good health. Some clones in this sample may be carry-over from other donors' samples. Sequencing input: naive CD4+ T cells from PBMCs. The subset was: CD45RA+ positively selected. This chain uses TRBV7-3 with TRBJ2-1; TRBD1 or TRBD2 may be the D gene (5 bases each). CDR3 nucleotides: TGTGCCAGCAGCTGGGACCCGGACAATGAGCAGTTCTTC. This translates into CASSWDPDNEQFF.